This T cell receptor beta chain derives from a study of human T cells and chemical hapten exposure. Looking at the study overall: A 2 cm by 2 cm inner upper arm patch received 2% DPC for sensitization.

Time point specified: patch test 3, about 24 weeks after DPC sensitization. Treatment indicated: therapeutic diphenylcyclopropenone sensitization with weekly scalp DPC. This clonotype was detected only a few times. Germline and junction disagree at one end, which may indicate a read error. TCRdb passed the RACE reads through MiXCR, listing each CDR3 protein once. Of roughly 200,000 distinct CDR3 sequences listed, about 25% were seen once; the top ten hold 2% to 2.5%. The CDR3 totals 16 residues. Germline values: CDR1 SGDLS, CDR2 YYNGEE. Sequencing used whole blood, obtained in connection with sensitization to the hapten diphenylcyclopropenone (DPC). The chain has TRBV9 and TRBJ2-7, with D unclear. This sequence originates from a middle-aged woman with alopecia areata. Some clones in this sample may be carry-over from other donors' samples. CDR3 protein: CASSSTPDAPSHEQYF. DNA of the CDR3: TGTGCCAGCAGCTCCACGCCGGACGCCCCCTCCCACGAGCAGTACTTC.